The present entry profiles one T cell receptor beta chain with its context. The antigen remains undetermined. This sample was included in a study of CD8+CD57+ T cells in acquired aplastic anemia. Background on the study: DNA per sorted CD4+ or CD8+ sample ranged about 0.2 to 30 ug, averaging 3.2 ug. Study findings and constraints: Patients versus controls showed no significant CD8+ Simpson's diversity difference. Comparison of patients with controls identified approximately 28 shared CD8+ CDR3 sequences.

V lost 4 bases, J lost 5 bases, and 15 bases lay in between. The CDR3 totals 15 residues. CDR1 and CDR2 from the germline V gene are SEHNR and FQNEAQ (reference sequence). The template used for profiling TCR beta VDJ and CDR3 was genomic DNA. Each CDR3 protein gets one entry after TCRdb re-called the reads with MiXCR. The sample has about 270,000 distinct CDR3 sequences, roughly half seen once; the top ten hold roughly 8%. V is TRBV7-9 and J is TRBJ2-1; perhaps TRBD1 as D (5 bases). The sequence came from a human donor with severe aplastic anemia or a healthy control (not recorded which). Sequences were obtained from sorted CD4+, CD8+, or CD8+CD57+ T cells (not recorded which) from PBMCs. This chain's CDR3 is CASSYDSYRNNEQFF. The CDR3 DNA reads TGTGCCAGCAGCTATGACAGCTACCGTAACAATGAGCAGTTCTTC.